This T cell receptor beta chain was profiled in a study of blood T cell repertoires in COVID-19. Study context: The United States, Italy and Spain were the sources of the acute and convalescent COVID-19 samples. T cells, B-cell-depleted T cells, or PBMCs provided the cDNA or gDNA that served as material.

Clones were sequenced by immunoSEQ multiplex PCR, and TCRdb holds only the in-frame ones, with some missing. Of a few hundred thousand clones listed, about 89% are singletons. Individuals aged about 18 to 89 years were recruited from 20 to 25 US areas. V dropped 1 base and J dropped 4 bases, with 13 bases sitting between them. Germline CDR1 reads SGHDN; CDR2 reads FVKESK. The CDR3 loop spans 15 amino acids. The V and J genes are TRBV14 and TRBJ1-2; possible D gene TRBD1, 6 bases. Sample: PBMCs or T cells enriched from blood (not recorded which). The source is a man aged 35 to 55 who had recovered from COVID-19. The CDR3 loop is CASSQASGDLYGYTF. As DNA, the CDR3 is TGTGCCAGCAGCCAAGCTTCAGGGGACCTCTATGGCTACACCTTC.